Presented here are 25 T cell receptor beta chains from one specimen sequenced in a study of T cells in Graves' hyperthyroidism and ophthalmopathy. Researchers amplified the TCR beta CDR3 regions from RNA transcripts. The HTBI set primed first-round TCR CDR3 RT-PCR. TCRdb processed the multiplex PCR reads anew with MiXCR; each CDR3 protein has one entry. The data show hundreds of thousands of distinct CDR3 sequences, with 15% to 19% seen just once and over 12% held by the top ten. Input material: blood. These receptors originate from a woman aged 18-29 years with Graves' hyperthyroidism.

This clonotype has a handful of counts. V usage is TRBV12-3 or TRBV12-4 and J usage is TRBJ1-2; D is unresolved. This CDR3 is 15 amino acids long. The V and J ends lost 1 base and 0 bases respectively, with 9 bases between them. CDR3 DNA: TGTGCCAGCAGTTTAGACACATTCGCTAACTATGGCTACACCTTC. Amino acids: CASSLDTFANYGYTF.

This clonotype was seen a handful of times. This sequence joins TRBV20-1 and TRBJ2-1, with 8 bases fitting TRBD2. With V trimmed by 3 bases and J by 9 bases, 16 bases remained unmatched. CDR3 size: 16 residues. CDR1 and CDR2 from the germline V gene are DFQATT and SNEGSKA (reference sequence). This CDR3 reads CSASLRLAPGFREQFF. For the CDR3, the DNA is TGCAGTGCTAGCCTACGACTAGCGCCGGGGTTTCGTGAGCAGTTCTTC.

The chain combines TRBV5-8 with TRBJ2-1; 7 positions match TRBD2. V lost 1 base, J lost 4 bases, and 11 bases stayed unmatched. The CDR3 consists of 17 residues. Per germline, CDR1 SGHTS and CDR2 YDEGEE. CDR3 region: CASSLSSTAGVYNEQFF. Here the CDR3 DNA reads TGTGCCAGCAGCTTGAGTTCAACGGCGGGGGTTTACAATGAGCAGTTCTTC. The full variable domain, in which reference TRBV5-8 and TRBJ2-1 provide the parts outside the CDR3, is EAGVTQSPTHLIKTRGQQATLRCSPISGHTSVYWYQQALGLGLQFLLWYDEGEERNRGNFPPRFSGRQFPNYSSELNVNALELEDSALYLCASSLSSTAGVYNEQFFGPGTRLTVL.

This clonotype occurred many times. The rearrangement links TRBV11-2 to TRBJ2-5; no clear D. The ends were cut back, 4 bases at V and 3 bases at J, with 12 bases in the middle. Germline CDR1 SGHAT, CDR2 FQNNGV. The CDR3 runs to 14 residues. Written as DNA, the CDR3 is TGTGCCAGCAGCTCACCGATCTTAGAAGAGACCCAGTACTTC. It translates to CASSSPILEETQYF.

V is TRBV5-1 and J is TRBJ2-7; 11 bases map to TRBD1. V lost 4 bases, J lost 3 bases, and 6 bases stayed unmatched. Germline CDR1 reads SGHRS; CDR2 reads YFSETQ. The CDR3 sequence is 15 residues long. CDR3 residues: CASSNSGTGGYEQYF. The CDR3 region has the DNA TGCGCCAGCAGCAATTCCGGGACAGGGGGCTACGAGCAGTACTTC. Filled out from reference TRBV5-1 and TRBJ2-7, the complete variable domain reads KAGVTQTPRYLIKTRGQQVTLSCSPISGHRSVSWYQQTPGQGLQFLFEYFSETQRNKGNFPGRFSGRQFSNSRSEMNVSTLELGDSALYLCASSNSGTGGYEQYFGPGTRLTVT.

V is TRBV6-4 and J is TRBJ2-5; no clear D gene. V lost 0 bases to trimming and J lost 7 bases, with 6 bases between them. Germline assignment: CDR1 MRHNA and CDR2 SNTAGT. The CDR3 contains 12 residues. The CDR3 nucleotides read TGTGCCAGCAGTGACTCGGGTGGGACCCAGTACTTC. Amino acid sequence: CASSDSGGTQYF.

This clonotype was detected once. Possible read error: a much larger clone is one base away. V is TRBV5-1 and J is TRBJ1-2; no clear D gene. V lost 0 bases and J 7 bases, leaving 25 bases between the germline ends. This CDR3 comprises 18 residues. Germline V gene lookup returns CDR1 SGHRS and CDR2 YFSETQ. The CDR3 loop is CASSLADPAGIQKVGYTF. CDR3 DNA: TGCGCCAGCAGCTTGGCCGACCCCGCAGGAATACAGAAAGTTGGCTACACCTTC.

This clonotype was seen only a few times. The J gene is TRBJ2-1, the V gene TRBV11-2; 8 bases are shared with TRBD1. The CDR3 covers 14 residues. Germline CDR1 and CDR2: SGHAT and FQNNGV. J was trimmed by 8 bases and V by 2 bases; bases with no gene match: 5. The CDR3 here is CASSLQGAFYEQFF. CDR3 bases: TGTGCCAGCAGCTTACAGGGGGCGTTCTATGAGCAGTTCTTC.

This clonotype was detected a few times. The V gene is TRBV4-3, the J gene TRBJ2-7, with 13 positions matching TRBD2. The CDR3 is 15 amino acids. CDR1 and CDR2 (germline): LGHNA, YSLEER. The V and J ends lost 0 bases and 9 bases, in that order; junction bases with no gene match: 5. Here the CDR3 DNA reads TGCGCCAGCAGCCAAGAGGGACTAGCGGGGATCGGGCAGTACTTC. Translating gives CASSQEGLAGIGQYF.

V gene TRBV18 combines with J gene TRBJ1-3; D call uncertain. From germline, CDR1 is KGHSH and CDR2 LQKENI. Trimming removed 2 bases at V and 0 bases at J, with 8 bases between. The CDR3 loop spans 15 amino acids. CDR3 region: CASSPTAASGNTIYF. CDR3 DNA sequence: TGTGCCAGCTCACCAACGGCTGCCTCTGGAAACACCATATATTTT.

Note on this clonotype: An end of the junction does not agree with germline; a read error may underlie this. This chain connects TRBV2 to TRBJ2-7; TRBD2 might be the D (5 bases). Germline V lookup: CDR1 SNHLY, CDR2 FYNNEI. The CDR3 is made up of 12 amino acids. This CDR3 is CASRRAQYERYF. The CDR3 DNA reads as TGTGCCAGCAGGCGGGCCCAATACGAGCGGTACTTC.

This clonotype has ten or more counts. The rearrangement uses TRBV20-1 and TRBJ2-2; 10 nucleotides agree with TRBD2. Germline V CDR1 and CDR2: DFQATT, SNEGSKA (reference sequence). This CDR3 comprises 16 residues. V trimming: 0 bases; J trimming: 4 bases; junction bases outside the gene matches: 5. The CDR3 DNA reads as TGCAGTGCTAGAGACCTAGCGGGGGTGACCACCGGGGAGCTGTTTTTT. Amino acid sequence: CSARDLAGVTTGELFF.

The genes are TRBV20-1 and TRBJ2-3, with 8 bases that match TRBD2. Germline values: CDR1 DFQATT, CDR2 SNEGSKA (reference sequence). The CDR3 length is 15 residues. V dropped 2 bases and J dropped 4; count of bases not matched to a gene: 8. The CDR3 here is CSARPFAGGADTQYF. The CDR3 DNA follows: TGCAGTGCTAGACCCTTTGCGGGGGGCGCAGATACGCAGTATTTT.

This clonotype was detected a few times. The chain links TRBV5-1 to TRBJ2-7; D ambiguous. CDR3 length: 14 residues. Germline values: CDR1 SGHRS, CDR2 YFSETQ. Trimming removed 4 bases at V and 6 bases at J, with 17 bases between. For the CDR3, the DNA is TGCGCCAGCAGCCCCCGGCTAGGCGTCCCCGAGCAGTACTTC. It codes for CASSPRLGVPEQYF.

This clonotype has at least ten counts. V is TRBV18 and J is TRBJ1-4; 7 nucleotides agree with TRBD1. V lost 5 bases and J lost 0; bases outside the gene matches: 3. CDR3 length: 15 amino acids. CDR1 KGHSH and CDR2 LQKENI come from the germline V gene. The CDR3 loop is CASSSQGATNEKLFF. In nucleotides, the CDR3 is TGTGCCAGCTCATCCCAGGGGGCAACTAATGAAAAACTGTTTTTT.

This clonotype was seen only a few times. DNA of the CDR3: TGCAGTGCTCCGGGACAAACGTCTTACGAGCAGTACTTC. Its translation: CSAPGQTSYEQYF. The chain links TRBV20-1 to TRBJ2-7; possibly TRBD1 for D (6 bases). In germline, CDR1 is DFQATT, CDR2 SNEGSKA (reference sequence). CDR3 length equals 13 residues. The ends were cut back, 5 bases at V and 4 bases at J, with 15 bases in the middle.

The chain joins TRBV6-2 or TRBV6-3 to TRBJ2-2; D is possibly TRBD1 (6 bases). V lost 6 bases to trimming and J lost 6 bases, with 11 bases between them. Germline loops: CDR1 MNHEY, CDR2 SVGEGT. The CDR3 is 13 residues long. The CDR3 DNA reads as TGTGCCAGCAGGCCTACAGGGTCCGGGGAGCTGTTTTTT. This codes for CASRPTGSGELFF.

The chain combines TRBV28 with TRBJ1-2, with D hard to call. Per the germline V gene, CDR1 is MDHEN and CDR2 is SYDVKM. The V end was cut by 2 bases, the J end by 4 bases, with 11 bases between. The CDR3 has 14 amino acids. The chain's CDR3 is CASSLGTELYGYTF. Written as DNA, the CDR3 is TGTGCCAGCAGTTTAGGTACAGAACTCTATGGCTACACCTTC.

This clonotype was counted many times. The rearrangement joins TRBV11-2 to TRBJ2-7; a weak D match, TRBD2 (6 bases). Germline CDR1 and CDR2: SGHAT and FQNNGV. Trimming took off 1 base at V and 6 bases at J, with 13 bases between the two ends. The CDR3 has 14 residues. This CDR3 is CASSLAGVVLEQYF. CDR3 bases: TGTGCCAGCAGCTTAGCGGGAGTGGTTCTCGAGCAGTACTTC.

As for this clonotype: This may stem from a read error, because a much larger clone lies one nucleotide away. The V and J genes are TRBV20-1 and TRBJ2-5, with D perhaps given as TRBD1 or TRBD2 (5 bases each). V shed 3 bases and J shed 7 bases, with 6 bases lying between them. The CDR3 loop spans 10 amino acids. CDR1 is DFQATT and CDR2 is SNEGSKA in the germline V gene (reference sequence). The CDR3 here is CSASGGTQYF. The CDR3 bases are TGCAGTGCTAGTGGGGGGACCCAGTACTTC.

This clonotype appeared many times. The chain joins TRBV20-1 to TRBJ1-2; perhaps TRBD1 as D (6 bases). V lost 4 bases and J 8 bases, leaving 14 bases between the germline ends. CDR1 and CDR2 from the germline V gene are DFQATT and SNEGSKA (reference sequence). The CDR3 covers 12 residues. Here the CDR3 DNA reads TGCAGTGCTACTCAGGGGATGAGCGGCTACACCTTC. Its translation: CSATQGMSGYTF.

This clonotype has at least ten counts. V gene TRBV4-3 combines with J gene TRBJ2-1; 11 bases align to TRBD1. The V segment lost 4 bases and the J segment 9 bases; nucleotides outside the gene matches: 5. The germline CDR1 and CDR2 sequences are LGHNA and YSLEER. The CDR3 loop spans 14 amino acids. This chain's CDR3 is CASSRGQGAIEQFF. DNA for the CDR3: TGCGCCAGCAGCCGAGGACAGGGGGCCATTGAGCAGTTCTTC.

This clonotype was found once. A much bigger clone sits one base away, suggesting this may be a read error. The V call is TRBV12-3 or TRBV12-4, the J call TRBJ1-3; TRBD1 might be the D (5 bases). The CDR3 sequence is 15 residues long. V lost 6 bases, J lost 9 bases, and 21 bases lay in between. CDR3 amino acids: CASSPGLPIFPTIYF. The CDR3 nucleotides are TGTGCCAGCAGCCCGGGACTCCCGATTTTCCCCACCATATATTTT.

Ten or more counts support this clonotype. V gene TRBV7-9 combines with J gene TRBJ2-1, with unresolved D. The CDR3 extends over 15 amino acids. Trimming shortened V by 2 bases and J by 0 bases, and 8 bases separated the two germline ends. CDR1 is SEHNR and CDR2 is FQNEAQ in the germline V gene (reference sequence). This CDR3 reads CASSLIRRSYNEQFF. The DNA for the CDR3 is TGTGCCAGCAGCTTAATACGACGCTCCTACAATGAGCAGTTCTTC.

This clonotype was detected ten times or more. This chain uses TRBV20-1 with TRBJ1-2; no clear D gene. The CDR3 is 13 residues long. Looked up from germline, CDR1 is DFQATT and CDR2 is SNEGSKA (reference sequence). Trimming took 0 bases from V and 2 from J, leaving 7 bases between them. The CDR3 spells CSARDGRNYGYTF. CDR3 in DNA: TGCAGTGCTAGAGATGGCAGGAACTATGGCTACACCTTC.